By sample share, the clone carrying this T cell receptor (beta chain) is medium-sized. The CDR3 length is 17 residues. From germline, CDR1 is MDHEN and CDR2 SYDVKM. V trimming: 5 bases; J trimming: 2 bases; junction bases outside the gene matches: 14. This specimen belongs to a study of blood T cell repertoires in COVID-19. Study summary: The United States, Italy and Spain supplied acute and convalescent COVID-19 samples.

Original analysis: The authors estimated nucleated cell counts from reference gene primer amplification. Assay: immunoSEQ multiplex PCR; the TCRdb copy retains only in-frame clones and omits some. The V and J calls and clone size were taken over from that table, and D and trimming were inferred from the DNA. Among about 42,000 clones, roughly nine tenths were seen once, and the ten largest hold approximately 9%. This TCR was recovered from a man in his fifties or sixties with active COVID-19. The chain combines TRBV28 with TRBJ1-2; 7 bases are shared with TRBD1. The material sequenced was peripheral blood. CDR3 in amino acids: CASSPLGTAFLNYGYTF. CDR3 nucleotide sequence: TGTGCCAGCAGTCCCCTGGGGACAGCCTTTCTCAACTATGGCTACACCTTC.